Included here is one T cell receptor beta chain sequence, with context. The authors prepared the TCRbeta library with unique molecular identifiers. TCRdb redid the calling of the PCR reads with MiXCR, one entry per CDR3 protein. In the table there are a few hundred thousand distinct CDR3 sequences, 10% of which are singletons. This sample is part of a study of T-cell reconstitution after alpha-beta-depleted transplantation in children. V gave up 8 bases and J gave up 5 bases, with 10 bases separating them. Germline lookup yields CDR1 MNHNS and CDR2 SASEGT. The CDR3 totals 12 residues. This material consisted of PBMCs from the stem cell graft donor, taken from the stem cell graft. The TCR was taken from a human donor who donated a stem cell graft to a child with acute lymphoblastic leukemia. J is TRBJ1-5 and V is TRBV6-1, with D unclear. As DNA, the CDR3 is TGTGCCAGCGGCCGGGTTGATCAGCCCCAGCATTTT. Translation: CASGRVDQPQHF.